The clone carrying this T cell receptor (beta chain) was found many times. TCR beta CDR3 regions were amplified from RNA. HTBI primers were employed in a first-round RT-PCR of the TCR CDR3. TCRdb analysed the multiplex PCR reads with MiXCR anew, one entry per CDR3 protein. Counted here are around 700,000 distinct CDR3 sequences, roughly a sixth occurring once; the ten biggest clones make up 16%. This specimen belongs to a study of T cells in Graves' hyperthyroidism and ophthalmopathy. This CDR3 region has 18 residues. Trimming removed 1 base at V and 0 bases at J, with 16 bases between. Germline lookup yields CDR1 SNHLY and CDR2 FYNNEI.

The sample taken for sequencing was blood. The clonotype was recovered from a woman aged 50 to 60 with Graves' hyperthyroidism that later progressed to Graves' ophthalmopathy. The V gene is TRBV2, the J gene TRBJ1-5; no clear D gene. CDR3 bases: TGTGCCAGCAGTGAAGTGCCCTCCAGCTCGTATAGCAATCAGCCCCAGCATTTT. Its protein is CASSEVPSSSYSNQPQHF.